This is a list of T cell receptor beta chains from one sample in a study of shared clonotypes between healthy human individuals. The table came from immunoSEQ multiplex PCR; TCRdb's copy has only in-frame clones and leaves some out. The top ten hold 0.36% of the sample, which has 2 million to 3 million clones, over 85% seen once. The sample consisted of naive CD4+ T cells from PBMCs. These receptors were obtained from a man aged 18 to 29 in good health. Some clones in this sample may be carry-over from other donors' samples. Each CDR3 is given without its conserved first and last residue. Fields, in order: clone size, V gene, CDR3 protein. Some rows mark clone size as missing; the rest say once, few, many or name a class of expanded clone.

. TRBV10-3 AISDRLTGNQPQH
. TRBV28 ASSRAGYEQF
. TRBV19 ASSIGGRITDTQY
. TRBV9 ASSVGSRNTEAF
. TRBV7-9 ASSLGPGRDSGNTIY
. TRBV10-3 AIRLTGDEYEQY
once TRBV4-3 ASSRPGQGIDTQY
once TRBV4-3 ASSQGWTSSAYNEQF
. TRBV28 ASVVGGRSNQPQH
. TRBV4-1 ASSPDPGASGNTGELF
. TRBV11-2 ASSLFLGTGEEGGYT
few TRBV19 ASGWGLENTEAF
. TRBV13 ASSLSSLAGATSYEQY
. TRBV28 ASTAGFSYEQY
. TRBV6-5 ASIPTVLANYGYT
. TRBV25-1 ASSEFRELF
. TRBV6-1 ASSIGTPMNEQF
. TRBV18 ASSPQAGGVDQPQH
. TRBV10-3 AIGPGIATGELF
. TRBV11-2 ASKGGNTEAF
. TRBV6-5 ASSYYPLNSNYGYT
. TRBV7-3 ASSPSLVGGEQY
. TRBV5-1 ASSPGLTKYEQY
once TRBV7-6 ASSFSTDSSYGYT
. TRBV5-1 ASSLEGGETQY
. TRBV5-8 ASSLGSGTVFGYT
. TRBV2 ASKGQGGYQPQH
. TRBV5-1 ASSLVADYNSPLH
. TRBV27 ASSPTGFSYNEQF
. TRBV5-1 ASSSDPNTEAF
. TRBV7-3 ASSLTRDRVQSPLH
. TRBV2 ASSRQVSTGELF
. TRBV6-1 ASRRTPNTGELF
few TRBV2 ASSGQGNTEAF
. TRBV6-5 ASSRQVTANEQY
few TRBV30 AWSVGELRGNNQPQH
once TRBV28 ASSLTGGRSYEQY
few TRBV28 ASTWGQTEAF
. TRBV28 ASSLWGQTYEQY
once TRBV6-4 ASSRDGVTGELF
. TRBV5-1 ASSLGDRGVTDTQY